Below, 23 T cell receptor beta chains from the same sample are listed, as sequenced in a study of T and B cells in COVID-19 patients. TRB was amplified from about 240-490 ng of blood genomic DNA. Multiplex PCR with BIOMED2 TRB-A/B primer pools amplified TRB rearrangements. TCRdb reanalysed the multiplex PCR reads using MiXCR and keeps one entry per CDR3 protein. The sample records 3,300 or so distinct CDR3 sequences, around a fifth being singletons. Sample: blood. These receptors all stem from a human donor with active COVID-19.

This clonotype is judged medium-sized. The CDR3 DNA follows: TGTGCCAGCAGTTCCTCGACAGGGTTAGACGAGCAGTACTTC. Translated, it gives CASSSSTGLDEQYF. J is TRBJ2-7 and V is TRBV12-3 or TRBV12-4; 7 nucleotides match TRBD1. V gave up 4 bases and J gave up 5 bases; unmatched junction bases: 8. The CDR3 runs to 14 residues.

In its sample, this clonotype ranks as medium-sized. The chain carries TRBV6-1 and TRBJ2-2; possibly TRBD1 for D (5 bases). Per germline, CDR1 MNHNS and CDR2 SASEGT. V was shortened by 6 bases and J by 0 bases, with 14 bases between the two germline ends. The CDR3 is 16 amino acids. The CDR3 DNA follows: TGTGCCAGCAGCGATCAGGGCAGATCGAACACCGGGGAGCTGTTTTTT. Protein sequence: CASSDQGRSNTGELFF.

With respect to this clonotype: A much larger clone sits a single nucleotide away, making a read error possible. The rearrangement joins TRBV10-3 to TRBJ1-3; 10 bases line up with TRBD1. This CDR3 is 13 amino acids long. Germline V gene sequence: CDR1 ENHRY, CDR2 SYGVKD. The CDR3 DNA follows: TGTGCCAGTGGGACAGGGGAGAGAAACACCATATTTTTT. Its translation is CASGTGERNTIFF.

This clonotype was detected a few times. V and J are TRBV24-1 and TRBJ2-5; the D gene could be TRBD1 or TRBD2 (5 bases each). Germline values: CDR1 KGHDR, CDR2 SFDVKD. Trimming cost V 2 bases and J 4 bases, with 13 bases left between them. This CDR3 is built from 15 residues. The CDR3 bases are TGTGCCACCAGTGATTCAGGACACGGGGTAGAGACCCAGTACTTC. Translating it yields CATSDSGHGVETQYF.

The V and J genes are TRBV9 and TRBJ2-1, with D tentatively TRBD1 (5 bases). Looked up from germline, CDR1 is SGDLS and CDR2 is YYNGEE. Trimming removed 4 bases from V and 3 bases from J, with 11 bases in between. This CDR3 comprises 14 residues. This CDR3 reads CASSTPDNYNEQFF. CDR3 bases: TGTGCCAGCAGCACCCCGGACAACTACAATGAGCAGTTCTTC. Complete variable domain (other parts from reference TRBV9 and TRBJ2-1): DSGVTQTPKHLITATGQRVTLRCSPRSGDLSVYWYQQSLDQGLQFLIQYYNGEERAKGNILERFSAQQFPDLHSELNLSSLELGDSALYFCASSTPDNYNEQFFGPGTRLTVL.

The genes are TRBV6-5 and TRBJ1-5; 7 positions agree with TRBD1. V lost 8 bases to trimming and J lost 0 bases; unmatched junction nucleotides: 7. Germline lookup yields CDR1 MNHEY and CDR2 SVGAGI. The CDR3 has 15 amino acids. Here the CDR3 reads CASGSGQNSNQPQHF. CDR3 DNA sequence: TGTGCCAGCGGATCGGGACAGAATAGCAATCAGCCCCAGCATTTT.

This chain links TRBV20-1 with TRBJ2-7; no firm D call. The V end was cut by 6 bases, the J end by 6 bases, with 18 bases between. Germline CDR1 and CDR2: DFQATT and SNEGSKA (reference sequence). The CDR3 loop spans 13 amino acids. The CDR3 protein is CSAPRNPESEQYF. The CDR3 DNA is TGCAGTGCCCCCCGGAACCCTGAGTCCGAGCAGTACTTC.

This clonotype qualifies as medium-sized. The chain is built from TRBV6-1 and TRBJ1-4; possibly TRBD1 for D (5 bases). CDR3 length equals 14 residues. Trimming removed 1 base from V and 7 bases from J, with 10 bases in between. Per the germline V gene, CDR1 is MNHNS and CDR2 is SASEGT. CDR3 DNA sequence: TGTGCCAGCAGTGAAGGGGGCTACGGTGAAAAACTGTTTTTT. Translation gives CASSEGGYGEKLFF.

By sample fraction, this clonotype is medium-sized. The chain carries TRBV10-3 and TRBJ1-1; the D is unclear. The ends were cut back, 3 bases at V and 1 base at J, with 9 bases in the middle. The CDR3 consists of 14 residues. From germline, CDR1 is ENHRY and CDR2 SYGVKD. The CDR3 coding sequence is TGTGCCATCAGTGATCCTGGGGAGAACACTGAAGCTTTCTTT. It encodes CAISDPGENTEAFF.

Sample share makes this clonotype medium-sized (0.01 to 0.1%). J is TRBJ1-1 and V is TRBV19; possibly TRBD1 for D (6 bases). V gave up 6 bases and J gave up 3 bases, with 20 bases separating them. CDR3 length: 16 amino acids. The germline V gene has CDR1 LNHDA and CDR2 SQIVND (reference sequence). CDR3 amino acids: CASSRQGTNGDTEAFF. The CDR3 DNA sequence: TGTGCCAGTAGCCGCCAGGGGACAAATGGGGACACTGAAGCTTTCTTT.

The chain employs TRBV11-3 and TRBJ2-7; the D gene is possibly TRBD1 (6 bases). From germline, CDR1 is SGHNT and CDR2 YENEEA. The CDR3 is 11 residues long. Between the trimmed V and J ends, which lost 7 bases and 6 bases, there was a span of 10 bases. CDR3 coding DNA: TGTGCCAGCACCCTCAGGGGCGAGCAGTACTTC. Protein product: CASTLRGEQYF.

This chain connects TRBV4-2 to TRBJ2-2; 7 bases line up with TRBD2. The CDR3 totals 15 residues. Germline-derived CDR1 and CDR2 are LGHNA and YNFKEQ. V shed 1 base and J 5 bases; nucleotides not matched to a gene: 4. In nucleotides, the CDR3 is TGTGCCAGCAGCCAAGGGGGGGGAAAAACCGGGGAGCTGTTTTTT. It specifies CASSQGGGKTGELFF.

V gene TRBV6-5 combines with J gene TRBJ2-5; D perhaps matches TRBD1 (6 bases). The CDR3 totals 12 residues. Germline V lookup: CDR1 MNHEY, CDR2 SVGAGI. V was clipped by 5 bases and J by 5 bases, with 9 bases between them. Written as DNA, the CDR3 is TGTGCCAGCAGTGGTCAGGGGGAGACCCAGTACTTC. This gives the protein CASSGQGETQYF.

This clonotype is medium-sized (0.01 to 0.1%) by share. V and J are TRBV18 and TRBJ2-7; 7 positions match TRBD1. There are 13 residues in the CDR3. Germline values: CDR1 KGHSH, CDR2 LQKENI. V was clipped by 8 bases and J by 5 bases; unmatched bases: 9. The CDR3 loop reads CASIDREVDEQYF. Here the CDR3 DNA reads TGTGCCAGCATAGACAGGGAAGTAGACGAGCAGTACTTC.

The chain is built from TRBV5-1 and TRBJ2-6; D is perhaps TRBD1 (6 bases). The CDR3 covers 16 residues. Looked up from germline, CDR1 is SGHRS and CDR2 is YFSETQ. The germline V and J ends were trimmed by 4 bases and 0 bases, with 11 bases remaining between them. The chain's CDR3 is CASSAETGSGANVLTF. Written as DNA, the CDR3 is TGCGCCAGCAGCGCCGAGACAGGCTCTGGGGCCAACGTCCTGACTTTC. The full variable domain, completed using reference TRBV5-1 and TRBJ2-6, is KAGVTQTPRYLIKTRGQQVTLSCSPISGHRSVSWYQQTPGQGLQFLFEYFSETQRNKGNFPGRFSGRQFSNSRSEMNVSTLELGDSALYLCASSAETGSGANVLTFGAGSRLTVL.

This clonotype is medium-sized in the sample. The chain is built from TRBV11-3 and TRBJ1-5; the match to TRBD1 covers 9 bases. Losses at the gene ends were 5 bases for V and 4 bases for J; bases not matched to a gene: 6. The CDR3 is made up of 15 amino acids. Germline V gene data show CDR1 as SGHNT and CDR2 as YENEEA. The CDR3 region has the DNA TGTGCCAGCAGCCTCGGGACAGGGATTAATCAGCCCCAGCATTTT. Translating it yields CASSLGTGINQPQHF.

By share, this clonotype ranks as medium-sized. The chain employs TRBV5-4 and TRBJ2-2; TRBD2 matches at 13 bases. Trimming took 5 bases from V and 6 from J; bases not matched to a gene: 7. The CDR3 length is 16 residues. Germline loops: CDR1 SGHNT, CDR2 YYREEE (reference sequence). The CDR3 region is CASRERLAGGAGELFF. CDR3 coding DNA: TGTGCCAGCAGGGAAAGACTAGCGGGGGGCGCCGGGGAGCTGTTTTTT.

The chain couples TRBV5-8 to TRBJ1-6; D gene unclear. The CDR3 is 13 residues long. The V end lost 1 base, the J end lost 16 bases, and 15 bases lay between the germline ends. CDR1 is SGHTS and CDR2 is YDEGEE in the germline V gene. This CDR3 reads CASSLSALFGLHF. In DNA form, the CDR3 reads TGTGCCAGCAGCTTGTCTGCCCTGTTCGGGCTCCACTTT.

In its sample, this clonotype ranks as large. The gene calls are TRBV29-1 and TRBJ2-5, with D perhaps matching TRBD2 (6 bases). Germline-derived CDR1 and CDR2 are SQVTM and ANQGSEA. Trimming took 6 bases from V and 0 from J, leaving 14 bases between them. The CDR3 is 14 residues long. The CDR3 DNA follows: TGCAGCGTCCGCCTCGGGGACTACCAAGAGACCCAGTACTTC. Protein: CSVRLGDYQETQYF.

This clonotype is labeled as medium-sized. The rearrangement uses TRBV6-2 or TRBV6-3 and TRBJ2-3; 9 bases fit TRBD2. The germline CDR1 and CDR2 sequences are MNHEY and SVGEGT. The CDR3 totals 13 residues. The V and J ends lost 10 bases and 6 bases, in that order; junction bases with no gene match: 8. The CDR3 loop reads CATSGTSWDTQYF. Here the CDR3 DNA reads TGTGCCACTAGTGGGACTAGCTGGGATACGCAGTATTTT.

About this clonotype itself: A much larger clone lies one base from this, so it may be a read error. The chain carries TRBV30 and TRBJ1-5, with D perhaps matching TRBD1 (5 bases). Germline V gene lookup returns CDR1 GTSNPN and CDR2 SVGIG (reference sequence). The CDR3 has 17 residues. The V end was cut by 1 base, the J end by 3 bases, with 19 bases between. The CDR3 sequence is CAWSGIRQLYINQPQHF. The CDR3 DNA reads as TGTGCCTGGAGTGGGATTAGACAGCTCTATATCAATCAGCCCCAGCATTTT. Full variable domain (outside the CDR3, taken from reference TRBV30 and TRBJ1-5): SQTIHQWPATLVQPVGSPLSLECTVEGTSNPNLYWYRQAAGRGLQLLFYSVGIGQISSEVPQNLSASRPQDRQFILSSKKLLLSDSGFYLCAWSGIRQLYINQPQHFGDGTRLSIL.

The chain has TRBV19 and TRBJ2-7; 9 positions agree with TRBD2. Germline loops: CDR1 LNHDA, CDR2 SQIVND (reference sequence). The CDR3 runs to 17 residues. V lost 3 bases and J lost 3; bases outside the gene matches: 12. CDR3 nucleotides: TGTGCCAGTAGTATGGGTAGCGGGAGTGAACGGTACTACGAGCAGTACTTC. This gives the protein CASSMGSGSERYYEQYF.

Comment on this clonotype: The junction does not match germline at one end; this may be a read error. The chain recombines TRBV6-1 with TRBJ1-2; D gene ambiguous. CDR1 MNHNS and CDR2 SASEGT come from the germline V gene. This CDR3 has 13 amino acids. This chain's CDR3 is CASSPVGEYGYTF. Here the CDR3 DNA reads TGCGCCAGCAGCCCGGTGGGCGAATATGGCTACACCTTC.